This TCR beta chain is drawn from a study of T cell responses to AZD1222 COVID-19 vaccine. Background on the study: It was second doses at about 4 or about 12 weeks that were pooled. Study-wide results and limits: Nearly half of unique spike-specific TCRs reportedly avoided B.1.351 and B.1.1.7 mutated regions. The breadth and depth of Spike-specific TCRs increased once two AZD1222 doses had been given.

To note about this clone: The antigen is not known.

The data were produced by immunoSEQ multiplex PCR, yet TCRdb's version contains in-frame clones alone and is incomplete. Of approximately 100,000 clones in the sample, roughly 87% are singletons; the top ten hold approximately 5.5%. The CDR3 is made up of 14 amino acids. The V gene lost 3 bases and the J gene lost 5 bases, with 8 bases spanning the gap. Germline V lookup: CDR1 KGHSH, CDR2 LQKENI. The chain couples TRBV18 to TRBJ1-6, with D possibly being TRBD1 (5 bases). This specimen consisted of peripheral blood, obtained on day 0 of AZD1222 vaccination. The source of this sequence is an adult in good health. The CDR3 region is CASSPGADNSPLHF. Written as DNA, the CDR3 is TGTGCCAGCTCACCCGGGGCGGATAATTCACCCCTCCACTTT.